This T cell receptor (beta chain) was sequenced for a study of HIV-infected patients and healthy controls. Study-wide background: A modest, significant CD4 rise occurred in about 90% of the 16 patients after three months of therapy.

Alpha and beta constant-region primers primed reverse transcription of around 0.5 ug RNA. Each of the alpha and beta chains got its own library through chain-specific third strand synthesis with indices. One entry per CDR3 protein, called by TCRdb with MiXCR from the 5' RACE reads. This table has some 8,600 distinct CDR3 sequences, over 7.5% appearing once. Notes on this clonotype: The antigen is unknown.

Follow-up blood was drawn about 14 weeks, roughly three months, after antiretroviral therapy began. All unsorted peripheral T cells were captured because whole blood was used without fractionation. Overall study findings and caveats: Treated samples reflected only about three months of therapy, arguably too short to observe immune reconstitution. The seeming recovery of the Gini index after therapy in HIV-infected patients vanished in size-matched data. Compared with untreated HIV+ repertoires, healthy controls showed roughly threefold more distinct CDR3s and higher Shannon diversity.

Looked up from germline, CDR1 is MGHRA and CDR2 is YSYEKL. CDR3 length: 15 amino acids. V was clipped by 0 bases and J by 9 bases; unmatched bases: 9. The sequencing here drew on blood, taken during antiretroviral therapy. The receptor was derived from an adult with HIV infection. V usage is TRBV4-1 and J usage is TRBJ2-5; 8 bases are a match to TRBD2. CDR3 residues: CASSQDLGTREAQYF. CDR3 nucleotide sequence: TGCGCCAGCAGCCAAGATCTGGGGACTAGGGAGGCCCAGTACTTC.